This T cell receptor (beta chain) originates from a study of T cells after posttransplantation cyclophosphamide. Cells defined as naive were viable CD3+CD4+ or CD3+CD8+ and CCR7+CD45RA+CD45RO-CD95-CD27+CD28+. Peripheral blood was collected from the related graft donor on the marrow donation day. Whole-study findings and limits: Blood and skin or GI T cell repertoires showed limited TRB overlap.

This clone was found a few times. The antigen remains unidentified. Germline-derived CDR1 and CDR2 are ENHRY and SYGVKD. The germline V and J ends were trimmed by 5 bases and 4 bases, with 11 bases remaining between them. The CDR3 is 14 residues long. Assay: immunoSEQ multiplex PCR; the TCRdb copy retains only in-frame clones and omits some. The repertoire holds more than 15,000 clones, less than 95% seen once, with under 0.3% in the top ten. Material for sequencing was naive CD4+ T cells sorted from blood. The receptor was isolated from a woman aged 45-59 years in good health and a related stem cell transplant donor. The V call is TRBV10-3, the J call TRBJ1-4; a possible D gene is TRBD1 (5 bases). The CDR3 sequence: CAISPGRDNEKLFF. CDR3 coding DNA: TGTGCCATCAGTCCAGGGCGGGATAATGAAAAACTGTTTTTT.